Shown below are 31 T cell receptor beta chains from a single sample sequenced in a study of blood T cell repertoires in COVID-19. The protocol was immunoSEQ multiplex PCR, while the TCRdb copy is restricted to in-frame clones and leaves out a portion. The sample has approximately 280,000 clones, around nine tenths seen once. The sample comprised PBMCs or T cells enriched from blood (not recorded which). All receptors come from an older woman who had recovered from COVID-19.

The chain has TRBV19 and TRBJ1-3; weak D call: TRBD1 (5 bases). Germline CDR1 LNHDA, CDR2 SQIVND (reference sequence). V shed 4 bases and J shed 0 bases, with 10 bases lying between them. This CDR3 comprises 15 residues. This CDR3 reads CASSRQTSSGNTIYF. The CDR3 DNA sequence: TGTGCCAGTAGTAGACAGACGAGCTCTGGAAACACCATATATTTT.

The rearrangement joins TRBV10-3 to TRBJ1-2, with 8 bases aligning to TRBD1. This CDR3 region has 13 residues. Trimming at V came to 6 bases and at J to 3 bases, leaving 3 bases not matched to a gene. CDR1 is ENHRY, CDR2 SYGVKD, per germline. In DNA, the CDR3 is TGTGCCATCAGCGAGGACAGGGACTATGGCTACACCTTC. Protein product: CAISEDRDYGYTF.

This chain links TRBV2 with TRBJ2-7, with 9 positions matching TRBD2. Germline assignment: CDR1 SNHLY and CDR2 FYNNEI. V gave up 7 bases and J gave up 7 bases; unmatched junction bases: 8. The CDR3 is made up of 13 amino acids. The CDR3 sequence: CASTVAGVGEQYF. The CDR3, as DNA: TGTGCCAGCACGGTAGCGGGAGTAGGTGAGCAGTACTTC.

The chain combines TRBV30 with TRBJ1-5; a weak D match, TRBD1 (6 bases). Germline V gives CDR1 GTSNPN, CDR2 SVGIG (reference sequence). Trimming stripped 3 bases from V and 5 bases from J, with 14 bases between. CDR3 size: 14 residues. Written as DNA, the CDR3 is TGTGCCTGGAGCTGGGGAGGGGGGGATCAGCCCCAGCATTTT. It specifies CAWSWGGGDQPQHF.

The chain uses TRBV3-1 (or the pseudogene TRBV3-2) and TRBJ2-3, with 11 nucleotides matching TRBD2. The V gene's germline CDR1 is LGHDT and CDR2 YNNKEL (reference sequence). Trimming cost V 3 bases and J 5 bases; bases outside gene matches: 7. This CDR3 spans 16 amino acids. DNA for the CDR3: TGTGCCAGCAGCCAGGCCGGGACTAGCGGCCAAGATACGCAGTATTTT. This sequence encodes CASSQAGTSGQDTQYF.

Worth noting for this clone: This sample also contains other DNA sequences that code for the same CDR3. The chain uses TRBV18 and TRBJ1-5; D ambiguous. The germline CDR1 and CDR2 sequences are KGHSH and LQKENI. V lost 3 bases and J lost 4, with 7 bases in between. The CDR3 has 13 residues. The CDR3 bases are TGTGCCAGCTCACCGGGAGAGAATCAGCCCCAGCATTTT. Protein sequence: CASSPGENQPQHF.

The CDR3 reads CASSPRFREKLFF. In DNA, the CDR3 is TGTGCCAGCAGCCCACGATTCAGGGAAAAACTGTTTTTT. The genes are TRBV7-6 and TRBJ1-4, with D uncertain. The V end was cut by 5 bases, the J end by 8 bases, with 12 bases between. The CDR3 runs 13 residues. The germline gives CDR1 SGHVS, CDR2 FNYEAQ.

The CDR3 here is CASSPPSLAKNIQYF. The CDR3 DNA sequence: TGTGCCAGCTCACCACCGTCACTAGCCAAAAACATTCAGTACTTC. The chain links TRBV18 to TRBJ2-4; D gene unclear. The CDR3 length is 15 residues. V shed 0 bases and J shed 0 bases, with 6 bases lying between them. The V gene's germline CDR1 is KGHSH and CDR2 LQKENI.

This clone was seen a single time. V is TRBV2 and J is TRBJ2-7; D possibly corresponds to TRBD1 (5 bases). Germline V lookup: CDR1 SNHLY, CDR2 FYNNEI. Trimming removed 8 bases at V and 7 bases at J, with 12 bases between. The CDR3 extends over 11 amino acids. The CDR3 region is CASFRVGEQYF. In DNA form, the CDR3 reads TGTGCCAGCTTCAGGGTTGGGGAGCAGTACTTC.

This sequence joins TRBV7-8 and TRBJ1-4; D is unresolved. This CDR3 region has 13 residues. The ends were cut back, 1 base at V and 7 bases at J, with 7 bases in the middle. Germline V gene sequence: CDR1 SGHVS, CDR2 FQNEAQ. The CDR3 spells CASSLGSSEKLFF. In DNA form, the CDR3 reads TGTGCCAGCAGCTTAGGGAGCAGTGAAAAACTGTTTTTT.

The chain employs TRBV10-3 and TRBJ2-5, with 13 bases identical to TRBD2. This CDR3 has 16 residues. Germline assignment: CDR1 ENHRY and CDR2 SYGVKD. Unmatched junction bases numbered 6, after V lost 3 bases and J lost 5 bases. The CDR3 loop reads CAISEGTSGARETQYF. In DNA form, the CDR3 reads TGTGCCATCAGTGAAGGGACTAGCGGGGCGCGGGAGACCCAGTACTTC.

This clone was seen a single time. The gene calls are TRBV2 and TRBJ1-5; D is unclear. Germline CDR1 SNHLY, CDR2 FYNNEI. This CDR3 is 14 amino acids long. V lost 8 bases and J lost 0, with 11 bases in between. The CDR3 is CASQPQDSNQPQHF. The CDR3 DNA reads as TGTGCCAGCCAACCCCAGGATAGCAATCAGCCCCAGCATTTT.

CDR3 sequence: CASSLQQLNTEAFF. The CDR3 DNA is TGCGCCAGCAGCTTGCAACAGCTGAACACTGAAGCTTTCTTT. The chain employs TRBV5-1 and TRBJ1-1; D gene ambiguous. This CDR3 spans 14 amino acids. V was trimmed by 1 base and J by 0 bases, leaving 7 bases between them. Germline V gene sequence: CDR1 SGHRS, CDR2 YFSETQ.

The chain carries TRBV5-4 and TRBJ1-1; 9 positions agree with TRBD1. Germline assignment: CDR1 SGHNT and CDR2 YYREEE (reference sequence). The V and J ends lost 4 bases and 4 bases, in that order; junction bases with no gene match: 8. The CDR3 totals 15 residues. CDR3 in DNA: TGTGCCAGCAGCCCTGTAACAGGGGGCGGCACTGAAGCTTTCTTT. This codes for CASSPVTGGGTEAFF.

The chain combines TRBV5-6 with TRBJ2-3; D might be TRBD1 (6 bases). Trimming stripped 6 bases from V and 0 bases from J, with 20 bases between. Per germline, CDR1 SGHDT and CDR2 YYEEEE. CDR3 length: 17 residues. CDR3 nucleotide sequence: TGTGCCAGCACCCGATTAATCCCGACAGGTAGCACAGATACGCAGTATTTT. Translated, it gives CASTRLIPTGSTDTQYF.

Worth noting for this clone: Its ends do not fully match the called genes, so a read error is possible. J is TRBJ1-4 and V is TRBV19; perhaps TRBD1 as D (5 bases). This CDR3 is 15 amino acids long. Germline CDR1 is LNHDA and CDR2 is SQIVND (reference sequence). CDR3 DNA sequence: TGTGCCAGTAGTATAGTAAGGGGCGCCAATGAAGAACTGTTTTTT. The encoded protein is CASSIVRGANEELFF.

V usage is TRBV27 and J usage is TRBJ2-5; possible D gene TRBD2, 6 bases. Germline-derived CDR1 and CDR2 are MNHEY and SMNVEV (reference sequence). Trimming left V 6 bases short and J 3 bases short, with 17 bases between. CDR3 length: 15 amino acids. The CDR3 region has the DNA TGTGCCAGCAGAAGAGCAGGGAGGCGAGAAGAGACCCAGTACTTC. Protein sequence: CASRRAGRREETQYF.

This rearrangement joins TRBV5-1 to TRBJ1-2; TRBD1 matches at 8 bases. CDR1 and CDR2 from the germline V gene are SGHRS and YFSETQ. With V trimmed by 4 bases and J by 2 bases, 7 bases remained unmatched. The CDR3 spans 15 residues. The CDR3 region has the DNA TGCGCCAGCAGCGACAGCAGGGGGCAGAACTATGGCTACACCTTC. This gives the protein CASSDSRGQNYGYTF. Together with reference TRBV5-1 and TRBJ1-2, the CDR3 gives the full variable domain: KAGVTQTPRYLIKTRGQQVTLSCSPISGHRSVSWYQQTPGQGLQFLFEYFSETQRNKGNFPGRFSGRQFSNSRSEMNVSTLELGDSALYLCASSDSRGQNYGYTFGSGTRLTVV.

CDR3 nucleotide sequence: TGTGCCAGCAGCGTGGGACAGGGAAGCGGCTACACCTTC. Encoded protein: CASSVGQGSGYTF. This chain uses TRBV3-1 (or the pseudogene TRBV3-2) with TRBJ1-2, with 9 bases fitting TRBD1. The V segment lost 5 bases and the J segment 8 bases; nucleotides outside the gene matches: 6. Germline V CDR1 and CDR2: LGHDT, YNNKEL (reference sequence). The CDR3 has 13 residues.

The chain uses TRBV3-1 (or the pseudogene TRBV3-2) and TRBJ1-1; 8 bases line up with TRBD1. Per the germline V gene, CDR1 is LGHDT and CDR2 is YNNKEL (reference sequence). After removal of 2 bases from V and 6 bases from J, the junction contained 5 bases not matched to a gene. The CDR3 spans 14 residues. CDR3 nucleotides: TGTGCCAGCAGCCAACAGGACAGGGTTGCTGAAGCTTTCTTT. The encoded protein is CASSQQDRVAEAFF.

The V and J genes are TRBV7-8 and TRBJ2-7; 8 nucleotides agree with TRBD1. CDR1 is SGHVS and CDR2 is FQNEAQ in the germline V gene. The CDR3 has 16 amino acids. V dropped 1 base and J dropped 4; count of bases not matched to a gene: 9. This chain's CDR3 is CASSLGAGGGPYEQYF. CDR3 DNA sequence: TGTGCCAGCAGCTTAGGGGCAGGGGGCGGGCCTTACGAGCAGTACTTC. Full variable domain (remainder filled in from reference TRBV7-8 and TRBJ2-7): GAGVSQSPRYKVAKRGQDVALRCDPISGHVSLFWYQQALGQGPEFLTYFQNEAQLDKSGLPSDRFFAERPEGSVSTLKIQRTQQEDSAVYLCASSLGAGGGPYEQYFGPGTRLTVT.

The rearrangement links TRBV13 to TRBJ2-2; maybe TRBD1 (6 bases). CDR1 and CDR2 from the germline V gene are PRHDT and FYEKMQ (reference sequence). The CDR3 runs 14 residues. The V gene lost 1 base and the J gene lost 7 bases, with 10 bases spanning the gap. DNA for the CDR3: TGTGCCAGCAGCTTAGACAGGGCGAGCGGGGAGCTGTTTTTT. Residues: CASSLDRASGELFF. The whole variable domain, filled in from reference TRBV13 and TRBJ2-2, reads AAGVIQSPRHLIKEKRETATLKCYPIPRHDTVYWYQQGPGQDPQFLISFYEKMQSDKGSIPDRFSAQQFSDYHSELNMSSLELGDSALYFCASSLDRASGELFFGEGSRLTVL.

The genes are TRBV27 and TRBJ2-1; no reliable D call. The germline CDR1 and CDR2 sequences are MNHEY and SMNVEV (reference sequence). The CDR3 totals 15 residues. V was pared by 0 bases and J by 5 bases, with 11 bases between. The CDR3 nucleotides are TGTGCCAGCAGTTTATCACGCCGACTGGACAATGAGCAGTTCTTC. Residues: CASSLSRRLDNEQFF.

This chain uses TRBV2 with TRBJ2-7; a possible D gene is TRBD2 (7 bases). Germline CDR1 reads SNHLY; CDR2 reads FYNNEI. V lost 6 bases and J 5 bases, leaving 14 bases between the germline ends. The CDR3 consists of 13 residues. This CDR3 is CASSPPGGHEQYF. CDR3 DNA sequence: TGTGCCAGCAGCCCCCCGGGGGGCCACGAGCAGTACTTC. Full variable domain (remainder filled in from reference TRBV2 and TRBJ2-7): EPEVTQTPSHQVTQMGQEVILRCVPISNHLYFYWYRQILGQKVEFLVSFYNNEISEKSEIFDDQFSVERPDGSNFTLKIRSTKLEDSAMYFCASSPPGGHEQYFGPGTRLTVT.

The genes are TRBV27 and TRBJ2-3, with a tentative D call TRBD1 (5 bases). Deletions cut 3 bases from V and 10 bases from J, with 11 bases between. Looked up from germline, CDR1 is MNHEY and CDR2 is SMNVEV (reference sequence). CDR3 length: 12 amino acids. CDR3 bases: TGTGCCAGCAGTTTTGCTAGGGGTTCGCAGTATTTT. Translating gives CASSFARGSQYF.

This chain connects TRBV30 to TRBJ1-1; D may be TRBD1 (5 bases). CDR1 and CDR2 from the germline V gene are GTSNPN and SVGIG (reference sequence). CDR3 size: 15 residues. The germline V and J ends were trimmed by 2 bases and 1 base, with 14 bases remaining between them. The CDR3 spells CAWSRGGAGNTEAFF. In DNA, the CDR3 is TGTGCCTGGAGTCGGGGAGGGGCTGGGAACACTGAAGCTTTCTTT.

The CDR3 bases are TGCAGCGCTAGGGGACTAGCGGGATCATCGGATACGCAGTATTTT. Protein product: CSARGLAGSSDTQYF. The V gene is TRBV29-1, the J gene TRBJ2-3, with 13 bases aligning to TRBD2. The germline CDR1 and CDR2 sequences are SQVTM and ANQGSEA. The ends lost 7 bases at V and 6 bases at J; junction bases unmatched: 10. The CDR3 is 15 amino acids.

The CDR3 loop is CASSSQQGNNQPQHF. CDR3 sequence (DNA): TGTGCCAGCAGTTCGCAACAGGGTAACAATCAGCCCCAGCATTTT. The rearrangement joins TRBV27 to TRBJ1-5; TRBD1 is a possible D gene (6 bases). Trimming took 4 bases from V and 3 from J, leaving 13 bases between them. In germline, CDR1 is MNHEY, CDR2 SMNVEV (reference sequence). The CDR3 length is 15 residues.

The V and J genes are TRBV9 and TRBJ2-5, with D maybe TRBD2 (5 bases). In germline, CDR1 is SGDLS, CDR2 YYNGEE. There are 15 residues in the CDR3. Trimming shortened V by 3 bases and J by 1 base, and 13 bases separated the two germline ends. The CDR3 DNA reads TGTGCCAGCAGCGGGGGTGGGAGAGGCCAAGAGACCCAGTACTTC. It specifies CASSGGGRGQETQYF.

This chain links TRBV19 with TRBJ1-5, with a possible D match to TRBD1 (5 bases). The CDR3 is made up of 15 amino acids. From germline, CDR1 is LNHDA and CDR2 SQIVND (reference sequence). Trimming left V 1 base short and J 4 bases short, with 11 bases between. Here the CDR3 reads CASSIGDFGNQPQHF. Written as DNA, the CDR3 is TGTGCCAGTAGTATAGGGGACTTTGGGAATCAGCCCCAGCATTTT.

This chain uses TRBV4-1 with TRBJ2-1; TRBD2 aligns across 14 bases. Germline V gene lookup returns CDR1 MGHRA and CDR2 YSYEKL. The CDR3 length is 19 residues. The ends lost 1 base at V and 1 base at J; junction bases unmatched: 6. The CDR3 reads CASSQVGTSGRGSYNEQFF. CDR3 sequence (DNA): TGCGCCAGCAGCCAAGTCGGGACTAGCGGGAGAGGGTCCTACAATGAGCAGTTCTTC.